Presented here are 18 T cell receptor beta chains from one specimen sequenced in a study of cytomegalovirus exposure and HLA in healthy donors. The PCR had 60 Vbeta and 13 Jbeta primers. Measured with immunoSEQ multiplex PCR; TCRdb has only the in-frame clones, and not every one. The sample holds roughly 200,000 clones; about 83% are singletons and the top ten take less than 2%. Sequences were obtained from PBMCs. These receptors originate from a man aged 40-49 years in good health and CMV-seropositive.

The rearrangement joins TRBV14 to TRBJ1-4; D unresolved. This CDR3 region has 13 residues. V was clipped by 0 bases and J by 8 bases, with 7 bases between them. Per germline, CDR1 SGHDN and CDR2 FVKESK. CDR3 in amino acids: CASSQEIAEKLFF. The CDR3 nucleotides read TGTGCCAGCAGCCAAGAGATAGCCGAAAAACTGTTTTTT.

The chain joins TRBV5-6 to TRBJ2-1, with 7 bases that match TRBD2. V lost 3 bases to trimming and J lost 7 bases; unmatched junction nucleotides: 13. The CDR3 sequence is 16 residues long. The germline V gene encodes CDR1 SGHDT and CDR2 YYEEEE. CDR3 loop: CASSYLRAGDENEQFF. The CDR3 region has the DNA TGTGCCAGCAGCTACCTGAGGGCGGGAGATGAAAATGAGCAGTTCTTC.

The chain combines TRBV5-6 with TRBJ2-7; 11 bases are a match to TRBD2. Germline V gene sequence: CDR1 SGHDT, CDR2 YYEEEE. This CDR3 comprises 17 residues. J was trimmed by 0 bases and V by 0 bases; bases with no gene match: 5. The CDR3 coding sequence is TGTGCCAGCAGCTTGGGGACTAGCGGGTGGAGCTCCTACGAGCAGTACTTC. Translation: CASSLGTSGWSSYEQYF. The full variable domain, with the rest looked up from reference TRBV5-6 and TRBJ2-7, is DAGVTQSPTHLIKTRGQQVTLRCSPKSGHDTVSWYQQALGQGPQFIFQYYEEEERQRGNFPDRFSGHQFPNYSSELNVNALLLGDSALYLCASSLGTSGWSSYEQYFGPGTRLTVT.

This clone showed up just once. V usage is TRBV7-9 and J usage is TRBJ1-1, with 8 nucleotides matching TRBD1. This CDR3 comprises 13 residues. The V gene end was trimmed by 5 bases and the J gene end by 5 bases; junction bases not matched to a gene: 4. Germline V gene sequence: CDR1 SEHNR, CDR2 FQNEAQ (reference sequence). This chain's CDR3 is CASSKDRGTEAFF. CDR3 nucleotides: TGTGCCAGCAGCAAAGACAGGGGAACTGAAGCTTTCTTT.

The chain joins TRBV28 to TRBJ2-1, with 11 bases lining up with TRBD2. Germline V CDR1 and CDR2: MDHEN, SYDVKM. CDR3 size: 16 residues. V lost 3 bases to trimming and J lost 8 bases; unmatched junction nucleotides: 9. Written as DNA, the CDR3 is TGTGCCAGCAGTTTGGGGGTACTAGCGGGAGCGGATGAGCAGTTCTTC. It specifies CASSLGVLAGADEQFF.

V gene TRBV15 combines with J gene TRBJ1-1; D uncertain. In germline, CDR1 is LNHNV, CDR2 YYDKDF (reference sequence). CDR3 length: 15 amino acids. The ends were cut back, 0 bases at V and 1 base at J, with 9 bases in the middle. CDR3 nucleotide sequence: TGTGCCACCAGCAGAGAGGGGAGCGGGAACACTGAAGCTTTCTTT. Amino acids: CATSREGSGNTEAFF. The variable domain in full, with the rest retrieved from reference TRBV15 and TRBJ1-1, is DAMVIQNPRYQVTQFGKPVTLSCSQTLNHNVMYWYQQKSSQAPKLLFHYYDKDFNNEADTPDNFQSRRPNTSFCFLDIRSPGLGDTAMYLCATSREGSGNTEAFFGQGTRLTVV.

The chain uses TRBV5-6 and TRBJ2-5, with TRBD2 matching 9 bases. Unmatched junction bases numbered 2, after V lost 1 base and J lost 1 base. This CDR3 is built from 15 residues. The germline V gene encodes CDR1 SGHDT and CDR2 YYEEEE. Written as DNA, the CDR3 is TGTGCCAGCAGCTTGCTTAGCGGGGGCCAAGAGACCCAGTACTTC. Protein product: CASSLLSGGQETQYF. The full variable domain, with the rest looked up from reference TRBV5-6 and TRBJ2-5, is DAGVTQSPTHLIKTRGQQVTLRCSPKSGHDTVSWYQQALGQGPQFIFQYYEEEERQRGNFPDRFSGHQFPNYSSELNVNALLLGDSALYLCASSLLSGGQETQYFGPGTRLLVL.

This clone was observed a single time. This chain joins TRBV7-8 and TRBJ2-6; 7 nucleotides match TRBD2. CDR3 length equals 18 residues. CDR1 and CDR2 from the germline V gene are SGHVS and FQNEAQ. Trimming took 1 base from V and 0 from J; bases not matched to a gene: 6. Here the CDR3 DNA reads TGTGCCAGCAGCTTAGTAGCGGGCGCGACCTCTGGGGCCAACGTCCTGACTTTC. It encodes CASSLVAGATSGANVLTF.

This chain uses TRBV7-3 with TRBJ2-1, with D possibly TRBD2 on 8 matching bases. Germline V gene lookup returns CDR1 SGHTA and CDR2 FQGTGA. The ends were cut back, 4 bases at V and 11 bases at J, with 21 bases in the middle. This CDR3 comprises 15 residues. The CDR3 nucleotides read TGTGCCAGCAGCTCCAACGGGGGGGACAGAGGACAGCAGTTCTTC. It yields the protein CASSSNGGDRGQQFF.

In nucleotides, the CDR3 is TGCAGCGTTGGGACATCTGACACCATATATTTT. Translating it yields CSVGTSDTIYF. This rearrangement joins TRBV29-1 to TRBJ1-3; possible D gene TRBD1, 5 bases. This CDR3 spans 11 amino acids. V lost 4 bases and J lost 8, with 9 bases in between. The germline gives CDR1 SQVTM, CDR2 ANQGSEA.

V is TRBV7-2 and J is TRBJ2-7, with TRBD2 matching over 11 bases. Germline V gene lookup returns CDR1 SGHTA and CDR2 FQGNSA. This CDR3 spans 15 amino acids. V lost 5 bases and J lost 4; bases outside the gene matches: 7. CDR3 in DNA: TGTGCCAGCAGCCCGACCGGGACTAGCGGATACGAGCAGTACTTC. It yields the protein CASSPTGTSGYEQYF.

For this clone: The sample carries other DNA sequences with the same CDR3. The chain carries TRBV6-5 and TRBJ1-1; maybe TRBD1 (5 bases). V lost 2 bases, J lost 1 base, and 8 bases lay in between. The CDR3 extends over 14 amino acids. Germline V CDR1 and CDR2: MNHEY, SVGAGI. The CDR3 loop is CASSYRGGNTEAFF. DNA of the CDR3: TGTGCCAGCAGTTACAGGGGTGGGAACACTGAAGCTTTCTTT.

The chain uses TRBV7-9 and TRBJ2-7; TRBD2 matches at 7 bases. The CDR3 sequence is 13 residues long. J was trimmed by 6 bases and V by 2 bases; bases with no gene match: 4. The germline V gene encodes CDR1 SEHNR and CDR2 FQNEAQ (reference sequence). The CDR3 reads CASSLSGTPEQYF. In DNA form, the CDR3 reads TGTGCCAGCAGCTTAAGCGGGACCCCCGAGCAGTACTTC.

CDR3 coding DNA: TGTGCCAGCAGCTTAGCTGGCGGGGCGGGCGAGCAGTACTTC. It codes for CASSLAGGAGEQYF. V and J are TRBV7-9 and TRBJ2-7; the D gene is possibly TRBD2 (6 bases). Germline V gene sequence: CDR1 SEHNR, CDR2 FQNEAQ (reference sequence). The CDR3 has 14 amino acids. Trimming pared 0 bases from V and 6 bases from J, leaving 12 bases between.

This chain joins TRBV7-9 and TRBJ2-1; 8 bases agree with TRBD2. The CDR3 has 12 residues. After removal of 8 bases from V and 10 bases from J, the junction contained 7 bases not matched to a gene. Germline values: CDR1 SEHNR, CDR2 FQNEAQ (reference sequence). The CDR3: CASREGEGEQFF. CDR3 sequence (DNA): TGTGCCAGCCGGGAGGGGGAGGGCGAGCAGTTCTTC.

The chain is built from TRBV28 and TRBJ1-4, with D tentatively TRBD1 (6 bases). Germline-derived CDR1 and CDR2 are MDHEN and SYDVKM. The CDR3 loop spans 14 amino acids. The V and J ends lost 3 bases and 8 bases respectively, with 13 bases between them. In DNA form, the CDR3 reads TGTGCCAGCAGTTTTGGGGGGGCTGGAGAAAAACTGTTTTTT. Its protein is CASSFGGAGEKLFF.

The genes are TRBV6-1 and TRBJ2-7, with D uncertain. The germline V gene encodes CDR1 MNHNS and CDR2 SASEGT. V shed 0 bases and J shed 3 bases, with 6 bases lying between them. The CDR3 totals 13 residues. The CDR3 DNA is TGTGCCAGCAGTGAAGCGCGGCGCTACGAGCAGTACTTC. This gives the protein CASSEARRYEQYF.

This chain's CDR3 is CASRLGQGAGEQYF. CDR3 coding DNA: TGCGCCAGCAGACTGGGACAGGGGGCCGGCGAGCAGTACTTC. The chain carries TRBV5-1 and TRBJ2-7; TRBD1 aligns across 12 bases. Per germline, CDR1 SGHRS and CDR2 YFSETQ. This CDR3 is 14 amino acids long. The J segment lost 6 bases and the V segment lost 5 bases, leaving 6 bases of the junction unmatched.